The next 21 T cell receptor beta chains were all read from a single sample in a study of T cells in Graves' hyperthyroidism and ophthalmopathy. Amplification of TCR beta CDR3 regions was performed using RNA transcripts as template. Initially, a first-round RT-PCR of the TCR CDR3 employed the HTBI primer set. TCRdb called the multiplex PCR reads again in MiXCR, with one record for every CDR3 protein. The sample records 400,000 or so distinct CDR3 sequences, roughly 15% being singletons. What was sequenced was blood. These receptors all stem from a woman between 55 and 75 years old with Graves' ophthalmopathy.

The rearrangement links TRBV20-1 to TRBJ2-7; 9 bases line up with TRBD2. From germline, CDR1 is DFQATT and CDR2 SNEGSKA (reference sequence). V shed 1 base, J shed 0 bases, and the junction held 4 bases outside the gene matches. This CDR3 contains 15 residues. The CDR3 DNA reads TGCAGTGCTAGAGGACTAGCGGCAATCTCCTACGAGCAGTACTTC. Its translation: CSARGLAAISYEQYF.

This clonotype occurred many times. The chain combines TRBV9 with TRBJ2-3; 10 bases are shared with TRBD2. Germline CDR1 reads SGDLS; CDR2 reads YYNGEE. Losses at the gene ends were 4 bases for V and 2 bases for J; bases not matched to a gene: 4. The CDR3 has 15 amino acids. This CDR3 is CASSLLAGNTDTQYF. In DNA, the CDR3 is TGTGCCAGCAGCCTACTAGCGGGAAACACAGATACGCAGTATTTT.

This clonotype appeared many times. V and J are TRBV9 and TRBJ1-5, with TRBD1 identical over 7 bases. Germline V lookup: CDR1 SGDLS, CDR2 YYNGEE. The V and J ends lost 3 bases and 0 bases, in that order; junction bases with no gene match: 3. This CDR3 comprises 15 residues. The CDR3 DNA sequence: TGTGCCAGCAGCGCCGGGACAGATAGCAATCAGCCCCAGCATTTT. This gives the protein CASSAGTDSNQPQHF.

In its sample, this clonotype was seen a few times. J is TRBJ2-3 and V is TRBV20-1; 8 bases map to TRBD1. Germline V gene data show CDR1 as DFQATT and CDR2 as SNEGSKA (reference sequence). This CDR3 comprises 14 residues. V lost 5 bases to trimming and J lost 2 bases; unmatched junction nucleotides: 6. The CDR3 region is CSAPHRGNTDTQYF. As DNA, the CDR3 is TGCAGTGCTCCTCACAGGGGGAACACAGATACGCAGTATTTT.

This clonotype has at least ten counts. The genes are TRBV30 and TRBJ2-1; 7 bases agree with TRBD2. CDR1 and CDR2 from the germline V gene are GTSNPN and SVGIG (reference sequence). CDR3 size: 15 residues. The junction had 7 bases not matched to a gene; V was cut back by 0 bases and J by 5 bases. CDR3 protein: CAWSVGPAGNNEQFF. The CDR3 DNA reads as TGTGCCTGGAGTGTTGGCCCAGCGGGAAACAATGAGCAGTTCTTC.

This clonotype was found a few times. V is TRBV15 and J is TRBJ2-7; D is possibly TRBD2 (5 bases). The CDR3 spans 14 residues. Germline values: CDR1 LNHNV, CDR2 YYDKDF (reference sequence). V was clipped by 0 bases and J by 3 bases, with 9 bases between them. The CDR3: CATSREGLLYEQYF. The DNA of the CDR3 is TGTGCCACCAGCAGAGAAGGACTCCTCTACGAGCAGTACTTC.

This clonotype came up many times. The genes are TRBV12-3 or TRBV12-4 and TRBJ1-3; TRBD1 is a possible D gene (6 bases). This CDR3 has 14 amino acids. V was cut by 6 bases and J by 0 bases, with 9 bases left in between. The CDR3 DNA reads as TGTGCCAGCAGAAGACAGGTCTCTGGAAACACCATATATTTT. Amino acids: CASRRQVSGNTIYF.

Many counts were recorded for this clonotype. This chain joins TRBV28 and TRBJ2-7; 9 nucleotides line up with TRBD2. V shed 6 bases, J shed 3 bases, and the junction held 3 bases outside the gene matches. This CDR3 has 13 residues. Germline loops: CDR1 MDHEN, CDR2 SYDVKM. CDR3 region: CASRSGGIYEQYF. The CDR3 coding sequence is TGTGCCAGCAGGAGCGGGGGGATCTACGAGCAGTACTTC.

This clonotype was observed many times. V gene TRBV20-1 combines with J gene TRBJ2-5, with D hard to call. The V and J ends lost 3 bases and 2 bases respectively, with 7 bases between them. The CDR3 loop spans 12 amino acids. From germline, CDR1 is DFQATT and CDR2 SNEGSKA (reference sequence). CDR3 sequence (DNA): TGCAGTGCTAGTCCGGAGCAAGAGACCCAGTACTTC. Translation: CSASPEQETQYF.

This clonotype was observed a handful of times. V and J are TRBV6-1 and TRBJ2-1; 9 bases line up with TRBD1. This CDR3 comprises 15 residues. With V trimmed by 5 bases and J by 4 bases, 6 bases remained unmatched. Germline lookup yields CDR1 MNHNS and CDR2 SASEGT. CDR3: CASSWDRAGYNEQFF. Here the CDR3 DNA reads TGTGCCAGCAGTTGGGACAGGGCAGGTTACAATGAGCAGTTCTTC.

This clonotype appeared many times. The chain couples TRBV7-3 to TRBJ2-7; 10 bases are a match to TRBD1. J was trimmed by 6 bases and V by 2 bases; bases with no gene match: 10. Per the germline V gene, CDR1 is SGHTA and CDR2 is FQGTGA. This CDR3 is 16 amino acids long. The CDR3 sequence: CASSLAPGQGTGEQYF. The CDR3 DNA sequence: TGTGCCAGCAGCTTAGCCCCGGGACAGGGGACGGGCGAGCAGTACTTC. Full variable domain (remainder filled in from reference TRBV7-3 and TRBJ2-7): GAGVSQTPSNKVTEKGKYVELRCDPISGHTALYWYRQSLGQGPEFLIYFQGTGAADDSGLPNDRFFAVRPEGSVSTLKIQRTERGDSAVYLCASSLAPGQGTGEQYFGPGTRLTVT.

This clonotype was counted at least ten times. CDR3 sequence: CASTPLGLAGSVGETQYF. CDR3 sequence (DNA): TGTGCCAGCACCCCTTTGGGACTAGCGGGATCTGTCGGAGAGACCCAGTACTTC. This sequence joins TRBV28 and TRBJ2-5; 13 positions match TRBD2. Germline values: CDR1 MDHEN, CDR2 SYDVKM. There are 18 residues in the CDR3. V gave up 7 bases and J gave up 4 bases; unmatched junction bases: 15.

This chain links TRBV5-1 with TRBJ2-3; 10 nucleotides line up with TRBD1. In germline, CDR1 is SGHRS, CDR2 YFSETQ. This CDR3 region has 16 residues. The ends lost 3 bases at V and 2 bases at J; junction bases unmatched: 6. In nucleotides, the CDR3 is TGCGCCAGCAGCTCCGGACAGGGGGACAACACAGATACGCAGTATTTT. Its translation: CASSSGQGDNTDTQYF.

The chain links TRBV9 to TRBJ2-3; D gene uncertain. The V end was cut by 4 bases, the J end by 0 bases, with 12 bases between. Germline V gene data show CDR1 as SGDLS and CDR2 as YYNGEE. CDR3 length: 15 amino acids. The CDR3 DNA follows: TGTGCCAGCAGCCCAAACTCAATAAGCACAGATACGCAGTATTTT. Protein sequence: CASSPNSISTDTQYF. The whole variable domain, filled in from reference TRBV9 and TRBJ2-3, reads DSGVTQTPKHLITATGQRVTLRCSPRSGDLSVYWYQQSLDQGLQFLIQYYNGEERAKGNILERFSAQQFPDLHSELNLSSLELGDSALYFCASSPNSISTDTQYFGPGTRLTVL.

This clonotype occurred many times. This sequence joins TRBV27 and TRBJ2-1; a possible D gene is TRBD1 (6 bases). V dropped 5 bases and J dropped 8 bases, with 13 bases sitting between them. Germline V gives CDR1 MNHEY, CDR2 SMNVEV (reference sequence). This CDR3 is 13 amino acids long. The CDR3 DNA follows: TGTGCCAGCAGTCTTGGGACATCCGATGAGCAGTTCTTC. Its protein product is CASSLGTSDEQFF.

This clonotype was observed at least ten times. The gene calls are TRBV2 and TRBJ2-3; D ambiguous. The germline V gene encodes CDR1 SNHLY and CDR2 FYNNEI. Trimming removed 4 bases from V and 4 bases from J, with 18 bases in between. The CDR3 spans 16 residues. The CDR3 sequence is CASSGDQTPLPDTQYF. CDR3 bases: TGTGCCAGCAGTGGGGATCAGACCCCGCTCCCAGATACGCAGTATTTT.

The V and J genes are TRBV28 and TRBJ1-5; D gene ambiguous. Germline loops: CDR1 MDHEN, CDR2 SYDVKM. Between the trimmed V and J ends, which lost 6 bases and 6 bases, there was a span of 15 bases. There are 14 residues in the CDR3. The CDR3 DNA reads as TGTGCCAGCAGGAAGGGAGGGTCCAGTCAGCCCCAGCATTTT. It translates to CASRKGGSSQPQHF.

The CDR3 DNA sequence: TGTGCCAGCAGCTTATGGGAGACAGGGCGGCCCGGGGAGCTGTTTTTT. Protein: CASSLWETGRPGELFF. The J gene is TRBJ2-2, the V gene TRBV7-9, with 7 nucleotides matching TRBD1. CDR3 length: 16 amino acids. CDR1 and CDR2 from the germline V gene are SEHNR and FQNEAQ (reference sequence). Trimming at V came to 2 bases and at J to 6 bases, leaving 9 bases not matched to a gene.

Regarding this clonotype: Germline is not matched at one junction end, which may reflect a read error. The chain carries TRBV5-1 and TRBJ1-2; 8 bases agree with TRBD1. The CDR3 loop spans 13 amino acids. Looked up from germline, CDR1 is SGHRS and CDR2 is YFSETQ. The CDR3 DNA reads TGCGCCAGCAGCTTCGGACAGGGCTATGACTACACCTTC. Protein: CASSFGQGYDYTF.

This chain uses TRBV5-8 with TRBJ2-1, with 8 nucleotides matching TRBD2. With V trimmed by 3 bases and J by 4 bases, 9 bases remained unmatched. Per the germline V gene, CDR1 is SGHTS and CDR2 is YDEGEE. The CDR3 is 16 amino acids. CDR3 sequence: CASSSGVASGYNEQFF. The DNA for the CDR3 is TGTGCCAGCAGCTCTGGAGTGGCTAGCGGGTACAATGAGCAGTTCTTC. Looking up the rest from reference TRBV5-8 and TRBJ2-1 gives the full variable domain: EAGVTQSPTHLIKTRGQQATLRCSPISGHTSVYWYQQALGLGLQFLLWYDEGEERNRGNFPPRFSGRQFPNYSSELNVNALELEDSALYLCASSSGVASGYNEQFFGPGTRLTVL.

This clonotype came up a few times. The chain combines TRBV20-1 with TRBJ1-5, with D uncertain. With 0 bases removed from V and 10 bases from J, the gap between germline ends came to 10 bases. Germline-derived CDR1 and CDR2 are DFQATT and SNEGSKA (reference sequence). The CDR3 is 12 residues long. For the CDR3, the DNA is TGCAGTGCTAGAGATGGAGCCCTTCCCCAGCATTTT. It specifies CSARDGALPQHF.